This T cell receptor (beta chain) was recovered during a study of TIL therapy for anti-PD-1-resistant metastatic lung cancer (dated by TCRdb to about 2021). Describing the broader study: Tumors were harvested before any PD-1/PD-L1 blockade; patients then received nivolumab, and those progressing received lymphodepletion, expanded TIL infusion and IL-2. T cell receptor beta sequencing of tumor and peripheral blood was used to follow clonotypes across the tumor, the expanded TIL product and serial blood samples. The cohort was predominantly lung adenocarcinoma, with a few EGFR-mutant and two ALK-rearranged tumors, and half of patients were current or former smokers. A median non-synonymous tumor mutation burden of around 1.5 mutations per megabase was determined across the cohort by whole-exome sequencing. Among the enrolled patients, the median age was nearly 55 years (range 38-75), and the median tumor PD-L1 proportion score was about 6%.

With respect to this clone: This clone's antigen is unknown. Per-nucleotide qualities are absent, and no much larger clonotype sits a single base away.

The immunoSEQ v3 hsTCRB kit was used to amplify TCR beta CDR3 regions from genomic DNA through bias-controlled multiplex PCR. An Illumina NextSeq 500 was used to sequence the TCR libraries, reaching roughly 1.9 million read pairs at survey level or roughly 4.5-6 million at deep level. As for how the authors treated the data: The immunoSEQ Analyzer software assigned V, D and J genes, filtered out non-productive sequences, and reported clonality. To compare repertoires between infused TIL and blood, productive Simpson clonality was used along with the Morisita overlap index of productive TRB rearrangements. The absolute count of a clonotype in blood was estimated by multiplying the lymphocyte count by the CD3+ fraction and by the productive frequency of the clone. TCRdb holds this immuneACCESS table with in-frame rearrangements only. Some clones are missing; in checked studies, unresolved V genes explain under half, and the rest has no known cause. From that table come the V and J calls and clone size; the DNA was used to work out D and trimming. Within this sample are about 52,000 clones, with around three quarters of them counted one time only. The biggest ten clones account for about 5% of the sample.

The time point label on this specimen signifies: pre-treatment sample, taken before nivolumab and TIL therapy. Adults with stage 4 NSCLC were enrolled from late 2017 to January 2020 in a dual-center phase I trial. Samples were obtained from a single-arm, open-label phase I trial in which tumor-infiltrating lymphocyte therapy with nivolumab was evaluated in advanced non-small cell lung cancer. Mononuclear cells from blood collected in EDTA tubes were isolated on a Ficoll gradient and snap-frozen as pellets, and DNA was then extracted using a Qiagen mini-prep kit. Findings and caveats that apply to the study as a whole: The study protocol defined all tumor marker inferences as exploratory. Infused TIL clonotypes partially replaced the baseline peripheral repertoire then decayed over months, with no apparent association between persistence and response. The cohort was highly selected, including more treatment-naive, never-smoker and oncogene-addicted patients than is typical, which limits generalizability.

The sample in question was blood, obtained at baseline. This clonotype was sampled from a woman between 30 and 80 years old with non-small cell lung cancer.

CDR3 protein: CASSLRTSVDEQFF. The nucleotides are TGCGCCAGCAGCCTCCGGACTAGCGTGGATGAGCAGTTCTTC. Recombination connected TRBV4-1 to TRBJ2-1; 9 nucleotides in the junction match TRBD2. The CDR3 starts with the cysteine, ends with the phenylalanine, and has 14 residues. CDR3 DNA is the only sequence kept; it has 42 bases, read in frame from the first base. CDR1 and CDR2, per the germline V gene, are MGHRA and YSYEKL. V is cut back by 4 bases and J by 8 bases, with 6 bases in the junction unmatched.